This TCR beta chain was documented in a study of blood T cell repertoires in COVID-19. Study information: Acute-phase and convalescent COVID-19 samples originated in the United States, Italy and Spain. T cells, B-cell-depleted T cells, or PBMCs provided the cDNA or gDNA that served as material.

In the original workflow: Scientists estimated how many nucleated cells there were by amplifying reference gene primers. Assay: immunoSEQ multiplex PCR; the TCRdb copy retains only in-frame clones and omits some. V and J calls and clone size are those listed in that table; D and trimming were worked out from the DNA. The sample yields 240,000 or so clones, approximately 88% seen once. J was trimmed by 3 bases and V by 4 bases; bases with no gene match: 15. The CDR3 totals 18 residues. Looked up from germline, CDR1 is SGHDT and CDR2 is YYEEEE. The sample comprised peripheral blood. J is TRBJ2-7 and V is TRBV5-6, with 11 bases matching TRBD2. This clonotype was obtained from a woman aged 25 to 39 with acute or convalescent COVID-19. The CDR3 spells CASSRGGLAATWGYEQYF. The CDR3 region has the DNA TGTGCCAGCAGCCGGGGGGGACTAGCGGCCACCTGGGGCTACGAGCAGTACTTC.